This T cell receptor (beta chain) was recovered during a study of T cells in women clearing cervical HPV infection. Repertoires were generated with immunoSEQ multiplex PCR, while TCRdb's copy carries only in-frame clones and drops some. This table lists roughly 24,000 clones. Sequenced: blood buffy coat. The sequence came from a woman between 18 and 70 years old with a cervical HPV16 infection that either progressed to CIN3+ or cleared (not recorded which).

CDR3 bases read: TGCAGTGCTAGAACACATGGGGGCTTGGATTCACCC. Translating it yields CSARTHGGLDSP. The entire CDR3 protein is CSARTHGGLDSPLHF. The chain links TRBV20-1 to TRBJ1-6; D is perhaps TRBD1 (6 bases). The read falls 3 residues short of the CDR3 end, and the missing part is taken from the germline J gene. V shed 2 bases and J shed 8 bases, with 16 bases lying between them. The CDR3 spans 15 residues. The germline gives CDR1 DFQATT, CDR2 SNEGSKA (reference sequence).